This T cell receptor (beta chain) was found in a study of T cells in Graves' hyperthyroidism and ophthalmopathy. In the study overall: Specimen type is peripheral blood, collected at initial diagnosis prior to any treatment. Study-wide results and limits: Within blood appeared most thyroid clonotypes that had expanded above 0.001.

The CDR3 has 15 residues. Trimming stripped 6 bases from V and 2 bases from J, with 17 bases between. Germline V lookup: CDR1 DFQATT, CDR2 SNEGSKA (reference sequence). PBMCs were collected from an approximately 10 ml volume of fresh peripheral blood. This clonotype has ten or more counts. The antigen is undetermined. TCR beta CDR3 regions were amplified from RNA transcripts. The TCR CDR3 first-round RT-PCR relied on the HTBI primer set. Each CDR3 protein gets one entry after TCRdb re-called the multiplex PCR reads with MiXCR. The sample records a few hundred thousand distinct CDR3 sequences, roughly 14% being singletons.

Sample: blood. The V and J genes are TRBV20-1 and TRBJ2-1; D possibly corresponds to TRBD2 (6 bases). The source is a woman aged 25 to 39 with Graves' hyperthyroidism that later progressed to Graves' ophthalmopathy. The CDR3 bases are TGCAGTGCCCGCCCGGGGGAGAACCCCTACAATGAGCAGTTCTTC. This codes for CSARPGENPYNEQFF.